Sequencing of this T cell receptor beta chain was carried out in a study of monozygotic twins with cystic fibrosis (dated by TCRdb to the early 2020s). Regarding the study in general: Around 3 micrograms of fragmented DNA went through around 14 PCR cycles to produce barcoded libraries. Twins were ranked among over a thousand cohort participants for weight-for-height and FEVPerc (FEV1 disease centile) on the day of blood sampling. Data for three of the twin pairs had already been reported earlier in a different context. TCR beta repertoires were compared within and between 16 monozygotic twin pairs with cystic fibrosis so that genetic influence on V and J gene usage could be assessed. The cohort included ten female and six male twin pairs, mostly children and adolescents, aged roughly 2.0 to 40 years with a median of 9.1 years. Broad study findings and their caveats: The greatest similarity to the co-twin was observed for V gene usage in 13 of 16 pairs and for J usage in 8 of 16 pairs, which suggested genetic constraints. Simpson clonality was generally low (median around 0.0094), suggesting a naive-dominated repertoire, with higher clonality in the most severely affected patients. The cohort was small, and the number of shared CDR3s showed no association with age, concordance or disease severity. Monozygotic CF twin pairs shared significantly more nucleotide-identical clonotypes within each pair than unrelated CF individuals shared with one another (P = 0.000026, Mann-Whitney).

TCR beta CDR3 regions were amplified by multiplex PCR with the immunoSEQ immune profiling system according to the manufacturer's instructions. Sequencing was performed on an Illumina NextSeq system. Regarding the original processing steps: The immunoSEQ Analyzer platform handled processing of the sequence data, and clonality was calculated by taking the square root of Simpson's index of productive rearrangements. Similarity in V and J usage was measured by Jensen-Shannon distance, and OLGA was used to compute CDR3 generation probabilities. The researchers looked up shared CDR3 sequences in the immuneACCESS database (August 2020) and in VDJdb (December 2020). TCRdb provides this immuneACCESS table in a form limited to in-frame rearrangements. Some clones are lacking; in checked studies, under half of them reflect an unresolved V gene, and why the rest are absent is not known. Clone size and V and J calls were adopted from that table, with D and trimming inferred from the DNA. Here the sample has about 1,000 clones; approximately 95% occur a single time. Jointly, the top ten make up 3% to 3.5% of the sample.

As regards this clone: The antigen it binds to is not known. Base qualities are not recorded, but no much larger clone differs from it by a single base.

V loses 4 bases of germline sequence and J loses 3 bases, and the interval between the two ends is 13 bases. The CDR3 spans 15 residues, from the cysteine through the phenylalanine. The read is trimmed to its CDR3 DNA, 45 bases read in frame from base 1. The CDR1 and CDR2 encoded by the germline V gene are SNHLY and FYNNEI. The twin pairs came from the European Cystic Fibrosis Twin and Sibling Study Cohort, a cohort that recruited patients from 170 or so CF clinics across 14 European countries. Zygosity and CFTR genotype were confirmed in-house, and zygosity was tested by multiplex PCR of nine short tandem repeat loci. Each twin gave a peripheral blood sample, and clinical parameters were documented on that same day of blood sampling. Phenol/chloroform extraction was used to isolate genomic DNA from peripheral blood cells, and the DNA was then kept in TE buffer at 4 degrees C.

This TCR was sampled from a boy between 5 and 17 years old with cystic fibrosis. Sequenced: blood. The chain links TRBV2 with TRBJ2-1, with the D gene too uncertain to name. The CDR3 reads CASSVKGTYYNEQFF. The bases are TGTGCCAGCAGTGTTAAGGGAACCTACTACAATGAGCAGTTCTTC.